This T cell receptor (beta chain) appears in the sequencing data of a study of HIV-infected patients and healthy controls. All unsorted peripheral T cells were captured because whole blood was used without fractionation. Trimming took 0 bases from V and 4 from J, leaving 6 bases between them. This CDR3 has 13 amino acids. CDR1 and CDR2 (germline): SGHDT, YYEEEE. Study observations and caveats: Diversity differences between study cohorts were not due to their slight age and sex differences. MAIT alpha-chain CDR3s were frequent in healthy controls, depleted in HIV+. Size-matched repertoire data failed to replicate the apparent Gini index recovery after therapy in HIV-infected patients.

As regards this clonotype: The antigen is not known.

Reverse transcription used around 540 ng RNA and constant-region primers for alpha and beta. Each of the alpha and beta chains got its own library through chain-specific third strand synthesis with indices. Each molecule carried a 12-nucleotide identifier made of two joined random hexamers added before amplification. MiXCR was run by TCRdb on the 5' RACE reads, yielding one entry per CDR3 protein. The profile shows 15,000 to 20,000 distinct CDR3 sequences, around 10% of them singletons. This TCR was recovered from an adult in good health. The chain combines TRBV5-6 with TRBJ2-3, with D uncertain. Material for sequencing was blood. In DNA form, the CDR3 reads TGTGCCAGCAGCTTGGCCGGGTCAGATACGCAGTATTTT. Amino acids: CASSLAGSDTQYF.